The 2 T cell receptor beta chains below all came from one sample that was sequenced in a study of shared clonotypes between healthy human individuals. Measured with immunoSEQ multiplex PCR; TCRdb has only the in-frame clones, and not every one. The profile shows about 1 million clones, around four fifths of them singletons. Sequenced input: memory CD4+ T cells sorted from blood. Indicated subset: CD45RA-negative fraction. The receptors were gathered from a man aged 18 to 35 in good health.

The J gene is TRBJ1-1, the V gene TRBV18; no definite D call. The length of the CDR3 is 11 residues. Trimming left V 3 bases short and J 7 bases short, with 6 bases between. Germline V lookup: CDR1 KGHSH, CDR2 LQKENI. CDR3 region: CASSPEGEAFF. CDR3 nucleotide sequence: TGTGCCAGCTCACCGGAGGGTGAAGCTTTCTTT.

This clone was counted a single time. V gene TRBV11-2 combines with J gene TRBJ2-4; 7 bases agree with TRBD2. This CDR3 is built from 15 residues. J was trimmed by 1 base and V by 5 bases; bases with no gene match: 5. Looked up from germline, CDR1 is SGHAT and CDR2 is FQNNGV. The CDR3 protein is CASSPSGKAKNIQYF. The CDR3 bases are TGTGCCAGCAGCCCCAGCGGGAAGGCCAAAAACATTCAGTACTTC.